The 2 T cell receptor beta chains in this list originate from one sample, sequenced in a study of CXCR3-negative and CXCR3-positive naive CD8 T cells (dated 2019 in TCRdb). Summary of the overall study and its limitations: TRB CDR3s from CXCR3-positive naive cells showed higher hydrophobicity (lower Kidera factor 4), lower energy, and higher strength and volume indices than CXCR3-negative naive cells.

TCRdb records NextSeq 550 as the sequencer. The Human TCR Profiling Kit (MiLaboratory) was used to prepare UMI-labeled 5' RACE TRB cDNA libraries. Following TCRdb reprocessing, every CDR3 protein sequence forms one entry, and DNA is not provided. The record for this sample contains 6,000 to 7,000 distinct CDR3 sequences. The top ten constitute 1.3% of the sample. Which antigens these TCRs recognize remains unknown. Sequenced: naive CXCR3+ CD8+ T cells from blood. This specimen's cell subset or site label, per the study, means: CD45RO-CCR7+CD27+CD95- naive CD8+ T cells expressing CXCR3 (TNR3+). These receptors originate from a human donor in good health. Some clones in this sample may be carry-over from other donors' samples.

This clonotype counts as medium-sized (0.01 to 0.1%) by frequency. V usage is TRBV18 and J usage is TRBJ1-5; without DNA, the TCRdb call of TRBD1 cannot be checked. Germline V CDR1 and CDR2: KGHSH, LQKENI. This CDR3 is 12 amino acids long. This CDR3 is CATKRDNQPQHF.

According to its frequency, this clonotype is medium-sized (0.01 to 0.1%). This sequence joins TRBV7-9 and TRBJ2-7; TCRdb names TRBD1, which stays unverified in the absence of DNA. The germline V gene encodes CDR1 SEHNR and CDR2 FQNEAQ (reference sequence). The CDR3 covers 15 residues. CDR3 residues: CASSPPLQKAYEQYF.